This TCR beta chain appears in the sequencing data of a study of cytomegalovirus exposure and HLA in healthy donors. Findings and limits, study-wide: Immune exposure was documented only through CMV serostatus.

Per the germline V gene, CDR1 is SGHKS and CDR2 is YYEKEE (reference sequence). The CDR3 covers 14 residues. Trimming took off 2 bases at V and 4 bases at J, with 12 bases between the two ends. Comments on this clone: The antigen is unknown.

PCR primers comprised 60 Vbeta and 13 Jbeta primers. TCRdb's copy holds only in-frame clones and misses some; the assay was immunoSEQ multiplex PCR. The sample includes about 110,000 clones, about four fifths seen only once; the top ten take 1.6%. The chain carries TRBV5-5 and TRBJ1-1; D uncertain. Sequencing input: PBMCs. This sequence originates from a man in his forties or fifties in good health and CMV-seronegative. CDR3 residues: CASSFDDGRTEAFF. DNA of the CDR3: TGTGCCAGCAGCTTTGACGATGGGCGCACTGAAGCTTTCTTT.